The 30 T cell receptor beta chains in this list originate from one sample, sequenced in a study of blood T cells in healthy people across ages. A second PCR, run for about 6 to 11 cycles, used a sample-barcoded 5' primer plus a J-beta primer mix. TCRdb reanalysed the 5' RACE reads using MiXCR and keeps one entry per CDR3 protein. The table has approximately 1.5 million distinct CDR3 sequences, around 36% seen once; the top ten hold approximately 11%. What was sequenced was blood. These receptors were taken from a woman between 25 and 40 years old in good health.

This chain connects TRBV7-2 to TRBJ1-5, with 7 bases identical to TRBD1. The CDR3 totals 16 residues. Losses at the gene ends were 1 base for V and 2 bases for J; bases not matched to a gene: 5. CDR1 and CDR2 (germline): SGHTA, FQGNSA. The CDR3 DNA sequence: TGTGCCAGCAGCTTAGACTACAGGGGAGGCAATCAGCCCCAGCATTTT. This gives the protein CASSLDYRGGNQPQHF.

The chain couples TRBV5-1 to TRBJ1-1; D is perhaps TRBD1 (6 bases). The CDR3 extends over 15 amino acids. V lost 4 bases, J lost 5 bases, and 18 bases lay in between. Germline lookup yields CDR1 SGHRS and CDR2 YFSETQ. The CDR3 here is CASSPGHAGETEAFF. The CDR3 coding sequence is TGCGCCAGCAGCCCTGGACACGCAGGGGAGACTGAAGCTTTCTTT.

The V call is TRBV27, the J call TRBJ2-7, with 7 nucleotides matching TRBD1. There are 14 residues in the CDR3. The germline V gene has CDR1 MNHEY and CDR2 SMNVEV (reference sequence). V lost 6 bases and J lost 6; bases outside the gene matches: 11. CDR3 sequence reads: CASSYATGAVEQYF. In DNA, the CDR3 is TGTGCCAGCAGCTATGCTACAGGGGCAGTCGAGCAGTACTTC.

A note on this clonotype: Given a much more abundant clone one base away, this may be a read error. The gene calls are TRBV4-1 and TRBJ2-1; 10 nucleotides line up with TRBD1. Germline V CDR1 and CDR2: MGHRA, YSYEKL. The CDR3 runs 14 residues. The CDR3 is CAGSQGQGWDEQFF. Written as DNA, the CDR3 is TGCGCCGGCAGCCAGGGACAGGGGTGGGATGAGCAGTTCTTC.

V gene TRBV4-1 combines with J gene TRBJ1-5; TRBD1 aligns across 10 bases. There are 16 residues in the CDR3. Germline CDR1 MGHRA, CDR2 YSYEKL. The trim removed 3 bases at V and 1 base at J, leaving 3 bases unmatched. The CDR3 DNA follows: TGCGCCAGCAGCCAGCGACAGGGGGCGAGCAATCAGCCCCAGCATTTT. Translating gives CASSQRQGASNQPQHF.

This sequence joins TRBV7-8 and TRBJ2-7; no definite D call. The CDR3 totals 14 residues. The V and J ends lost 1 base and 3 bases respectively, with 10 bases between them. The germline V gene has CDR1 SGHVS and CDR2 FQNEAQ. Written as DNA, the CDR3 is TGTGCCAGCAGCTTAGTTGTCGGTGGCTACGAGCAGTACTTC. Translation: CASSLVVGGYEQYF.

This clonotype appeared many times. The V gene is TRBV29-1, the J gene TRBJ1-2; possibly TRBD1 for D (5 bases). The CDR3 extends over 14 amino acids. Trimming cost V 3 bases and J 4 bases, with 15 bases left between them. Germline V gives CDR1 SQVTM, CDR2 ANQGSEA. CDR3 in DNA: TGCAGCGTTGACATTGGCAGGGCGGGCTATGGCTACACCTTC. This encodes CSVDIGRAGYGYTF.

This clonotype was detected only a few times. This sequence joins TRBV12-3 or TRBV12-4 and TRBJ1-6, with 10 bases fitting TRBD1. The V gene end was trimmed by 3 bases and the J gene end by 7 bases; junction bases not matched to a gene: 9. CDR3 size: 17 residues. CDR3 in DNA: TGTGCCAGCAGTTTTAGACCACCGGGACAGGGGAATTCACCCCTCCACTTT. Protein product: CASSFRPPGQGNSPLHF.

The rearrangement uses TRBV20-1 and TRBJ2-7; D gene uncertain. CDR1 DFQATT and CDR2 SNEGSKA come from the germline V gene (reference sequence). The CDR3 is 16 residues long. V shed 0 bases and J shed 0 bases, with 15 bases lying between them. The CDR3 sequence is CSARDDGAVNSYEQYF. The CDR3 DNA follows: TGCAGTGCTAGAGATGATGGCGCGGTAAACTCCTACGAGCAGTACTTC.

The rearrangement uses TRBV20-1 and TRBJ1-2; D is unresolved. This CDR3 spans 14 amino acids. Germline CDR1 is DFQATT and CDR2 is SNEGSKA (reference sequence). V shed 3 bases and J shed 3 bases, with 14 bases lying between them. In DNA form, the CDR3 reads TGCAGTGCTAGGAGCGGGTATATGGACTATGGCTACACCTTC. The encoded protein is CSARSGYMDYGYTF.

The genes are TRBV7-2 and TRBJ2-7; D is tentatively TRBD1 or TRBD2 (6 bases each). Trimming cost V 1 base and J 3 bases, with 13 bases left between them. The CDR3 has 15 residues. In germline, CDR1 is SGHTA, CDR2 FQGNSA. The CDR3 protein is CASSLDGGLRYEQYF. CDR3 bases: TGTGCCAGCAGCTTAGACGGGGGCCTCCGCTACGAGCAGTACTTC.

This sequence joins TRBV5-4 and TRBJ2-7; possible D gene TRBD2, 6 bases. The CDR3 length is 16 residues. CDR1 and CDR2 from the germline V gene are SGHNT and YYREEE (reference sequence). Trimming stripped 0 bases from V and 2 bases from J, with 15 bases between. CDR3 region: CASSLGGAPGAYEQYF. In nucleotides, the CDR3 is TGTGCCAGCAGCTTGGGGGGCGCACCGGGAGCCTACGAGCAGTACTTC.

The chain employs TRBV4-1 and TRBJ1-1, with a possible D match to TRBD1 (5 bases). Trimming shortened V by 4 bases and J by 1 base, and 13 bases separated the two germline ends. From germline, CDR1 is MGHRA and CDR2 YSYEKL. The CDR3 extends over 15 amino acids. The CDR3 reads CASSREDKPNTEAFF. As DNA, the CDR3 is TGCGCCAGCAGCCGAGAGGACAAACCGAACACTGAAGCTTTCTTT.

This clonotype was observed at least ten times. This sequence joins TRBV4-1 and TRBJ1-1; TRBD1 matches 9 bases. Germline-derived CDR1 and CDR2 are MGHRA and YSYEKL. This CDR3 contains 14 residues. V lost 6 bases and J lost 1; bases outside the gene matches: 3. DNA for the CDR3: TGCGCCAGCAGACCGGGACAGGGGAACACTGAAGCTTTCTTT. Protein product: CASRPGQGNTEAFF.

This clonotype showed up just once. The chain carries TRBV20-1 and TRBJ2-1; 7 bases agree with TRBD1. J was trimmed by 0 bases and V by 1 base; bases with no gene match: 6. The CDR3 runs to 16 residues. Germline assignment: CDR1 DFQATT and CDR2 SNEGSKA (reference sequence). The CDR3 spells CSARVVGTVSYNEQFF. The CDR3 DNA reads as TGCAGTGCTAGAGTCGTCGGGACAGTCTCCTACAATGAGCAGTTCTTC.

This chain links TRBV12-3 or TRBV12-4 with TRBJ2-1; 13 nucleotides align to TRBD2. CDR3 length: 16 amino acids. Trimming took 3 bases from V and 4 from J; bases not matched to a gene: 3. The CDR3 region is CASSFRLAGGYNEQFF. The CDR3 DNA reads as TGTGCCAGCAGTTTTCGACTAGCGGGAGGATACAATGAGCAGTTCTTC.

The V call is TRBV5-1, the J call TRBJ1-1; weak D call: TRBD1 (5 bases). CDR1 is SGHRS and CDR2 is YFSETQ in the germline V gene. The CDR3 covers 15 residues. V lost 0 bases to trimming and J lost 2 bases, with 11 bases between them. The CDR3, as DNA: TGCGCCAGCAGCTTGGGAGGGGACTATAACACTGAAGCTTTCTTT. Its protein is CASSLGGDYNTEAFF. Full variable domain (outside the CDR3, taken from reference TRBV5-1 and TRBJ1-1): KAGVTQTPRYLIKTRGQQVTLSCSPISGHRSVSWYQQTPGQGLQFLFEYFSETQRNKGNFPGRFSGRQFSNSRSEMNVSTLELGDSALYLCASSLGGDYNTEAFFGQGTRLTVV.

This clonotype showed up just a few times. The chain has TRBV24-1 and TRBJ2-3, with a tentative D call TRBD2 (6 bases). The germline V and J ends were trimmed by 6 bases and 2 bases, with 11 bases remaining between them. CDR3 length: 14 residues. CDR1 KGHDR and CDR2 SFDVKD come from the germline V gene. The DNA for the CDR3 is TGTGCCACCAGTACGGGGGTTAACACAGATACGCAGTATTTT. Translated: CATSTGVNTDTQYF.

This clonotype showed up just a few times. The rearrangement uses TRBV6-6 and TRBJ1-3, with 7 nucleotides matching TRBD1. The germline V gene has CDR1 MNHNY and CDR2 SVGAGI (reference sequence). The CDR3 is 17 amino acids. V dropped 6 bases and J dropped 0; count of bases not matched to a gene: 11. CDR3 protein: CASSPRTGPLSGNTIYF. In nucleotides, the CDR3 is TGTGCCAGCAGCCCCCGGACAGGCCCCCTCTCTGGAAACACCATATATTTT.

The J gene is TRBJ2-3, the V gene TRBV29-1, with TRBD2 identical over 9 bases. V was clipped by 5 bases and J by 1 base; unmatched bases: 7. This CDR3 has 15 residues. CDR1 is SQVTM, CDR2 ANQGSEA, per germline. CDR3: CSVSRKREGTDTQYF. The CDR3 region has the DNA TGCAGCGTTAGTAGGAAGCGGGAGGGCACAGATACGCAGTATTTT.

In its sample, this clonotype was seen a few times. The chain employs TRBV5-1 and TRBJ2-1; 7 positions match TRBD2. Trimming cost V 7 bases and J 3 bases; bases outside gene matches: 10. The germline V gene has CDR1 SGHRS and CDR2 YFSETQ. The CDR3 consists of 15 residues. The CDR3 bases are TGCGCCAGCCGAGAGGCGGGAGCTCGCTACAATGAGCAGTTCTTC. Translation: CASREAGARYNEQFF. The full variable domain, its missing parts supplied by reference TRBV5-1 and TRBJ2-1, is KAGVTQTPRYLIKTRGQQVTLSCSPISGHRSVSWYQQTPGQGLQFLFEYFSETQRNKGNFPGRFSGRQFSNSRSEMNVSTLELGDSALYLCASREAGARYNEQFFGPGTRLTVL.

About this clonotype: Being one base from a much bigger clone, this may be a read error. The chain recombines TRBV11-2 with TRBJ2-3, with a possible D match to TRBD2 (7 bases). Looked up from germline, CDR1 is SGHAT and CDR2 is FQNNGV. This CDR3 has 17 amino acids. Trimming removed 0 bases at V and 4 bases at J, with 17 bases between. The CDR3 nucleotides are TGTGCCAGCAGCTTAGATGGAAAACGGGGGGCCGCAGATACGCAGTATTTT. Protein product: CASSLDGKRGAADTQYF.

This clonotype has a handful of counts. The chain is built from TRBV5-1 and TRBJ1-4; 7 bases are shared with TRBD1. The germline V gene encodes CDR1 SGHRS and CDR2 YFSETQ. V trimming: 4 bases; J trimming: 5 bases; junction bases outside the gene matches: 5. This CDR3 has 14 amino acids. The CDR3 spells CASSSDRVNEKLFF. The DNA of the CDR3 is TGCGCCAGCAGCAGTGACAGGGTCAATGAAAAACTGTTTTTT.

This clonotype was picked up a small number of times. CDR3 sequence (DNA): TGTGCCAGCAGCTTACCGACTAGCGGGAGCCCCGAAGAGACCCAGTACTTC. This encodes CASSLPTSGSPEETQYF. The genes are TRBV7-2 and TRBJ2-5, with 12 bases that match TRBD2. The CDR3 contains 17 residues. V lost 2 bases to trimming and J lost 3 bases; unmatched junction nucleotides: 7. Germline V lookup: CDR1 SGHTA, CDR2 FQGNSA.

The chain joins TRBV2 to TRBJ1-1; 7 nucleotides align to TRBD1. V lost 1 base to trimming and J lost 5 bases; unmatched junction nucleotides: 4. Germline values: CDR1 SNHLY, CDR2 FYNNEI. CDR3 length equals 14 residues. The CDR3 here is CASSEGQGWTEAFF. The DNA of the CDR3 is TGTGCCAGCAGTGAAGGACAGGGATGGACTGAAGCTTTCTTT.

A word on this clonotype: One base away lies a much larger clone, so this may be a sequencing read error. This sequence joins TRBV6-6 and TRBJ2-5; the D gene could be TRBD1 or TRBD2 (6 bases each). Germline CDR1 MNHNY, CDR2 SVGAGI (reference sequence). Trimming took 8 bases from V and 11 from J, leaving 18 bases between them. There are 12 residues in the CDR3. CDR3 loop: CASGHSEGEQYF. CDR3 DNA sequence: TGTGCCAGCGGCCACTCGGAGGGGGAGCAGTACTTC.

The chain uses TRBV2 and TRBJ1-4, with D perhaps TRBD1 (6 bases). The V end lost 0 bases, the J end lost 8 bases, and 25 bases lay between the germline ends. CDR3 size: 19 residues. Germline V gene data show CDR1 as SNHLY and CDR2 as FYNNEI. The CDR3 coding sequence is TGTGCCAGCAGTGAAGCGCTTGGAGGGGGAGGGATCCTCAGGGAAAAACTGTTTTTT. Translating it yields CASSEALGGGGILREKLFF.

The V call is TRBV2, the J call TRBJ1-4, with D unclear. V lost 0 bases and J lost 5, with 13 bases in between. There are 16 residues in the CDR3. In germline, CDR1 is SNHLY, CDR2 FYNNEI. As DNA, the CDR3 is TGTGCCAGCAGTGAAGCGGGTGGCAGGCCAAATGAAAAACTGTTTTTT. Protein sequence: CASSEAGGRPNEKLFF. The entire variable domain, with the rest obtained from reference TRBV2 and TRBJ1-4, is as follows: EPEVTQTPSHQVTQMGQEVILRCVPISNHLYFYWYRQILGQKVEFLVSFYNNEISEKSEIFDDQFSVERPDGSNFTLKIRSTKLEDSAMYFCASSEAGGRPNEKLFFGSGTQLSVL.

The chain combines TRBV7-3 with TRBJ1-1, with D possibly matching TRBD1 (5 bases). In germline, CDR1 is SGHTA, CDR2 FQGTGA. Trimming took off 4 bases at V and 3 bases at J, with 12 bases between the two ends. The length of the CDR3 is 14 residues. CDR3 sequence: CASSSGAWDTEAFF. Here the CDR3 DNA reads TGTGCCAGCAGCTCCGGGGCTTGGGACACTGAAGCTTTCTTT.

The genes are TRBV7-9 and TRBJ2-3; 7 bases are a match to TRBD1. The length of the CDR3 is 15 residues. Per germline, CDR1 SEHNR and CDR2 FQNEAQ (reference sequence). V dropped 1 base and J dropped 3; count of bases not matched to a gene: 4. Written as DNA, the CDR3 is TGTGCCAGCAGCTTAGGTGGGACAGAGACAGATACGCAGTATTTT. The encoded protein is CASSLGGTETDTQYF.